The clone carrying this T cell receptor beta chain showed up many times. The antigen remains undetermined. The data are from a study of identical twins. Study-level results: Out-of-frame TCR alpha sharing observed in monozygotic twins exceeded model estimates. Invariant T cells like MAIT and iNKT could partly confound the zero-insertion analyses. Weaker excess sharing between twins was seen in beta out-of-frame sequences.

V was clipped by 2 bases and J by 7 bases, with 17 bases between them. The length of the CDR3 is 16 residues. A template switching step contributed a universal primer site, while unique molecular identifiers were present in the cDNA. TCRdb reprocessed the 5' RACE reads with MiXCR, giving one entry per CDR3 protein. This table has 150,000 or so distinct CDR3 sequences, roughly 3.5% appearing once. Sequencing was carried out using memory T cells sorted from blood. The chain carries TRBV12-3 or TRBV12-4 and TRBJ2-2, with D perhaps assigned TRBD1 or TRBD2 (6 bases each). The source is a man younger than 35 in good health. DNA of the CDR3: TGTGCCAGCAGTTTAATGGGGGGCGAGATCGGCGGGGAGCTGTTTTTT. Protein sequence: CASSLMGGEIGGELFF.